This TCR beta chain was sequenced in a study of shared clonotypes between healthy human individuals. Findings and caveats of the study: Larger richness was generally estimated for naive than memory subsets.

About this clone itself: The antigen remains undetermined.

The V end was cut by 4 bases, the J end by 0 bases, with 10 bases between. Germline loops: CDR1 MGHRA, CDR2 YSYEKL. The CDR3 totals 15 residues. Assay: immunoSEQ multiplex PCR; the TCRdb copy retains only in-frame clones and omits some. The sample consists of roughly 2.4 million clones, approximately 94% of them appearing once. The chain is built from TRBV4-1 and TRBJ2-1; D is ambiguous. The material sequenced was naive CD4+ T cells sorted from blood. Specified subset: CD45RA+ positively selected. This clonotype originated in a man aged 18 to 29 in good health. The CDR3 region is CASSPSLNSYNEQFF. CDR3 DNA sequence: TGCGCCAGCAGCCCTTCCCTTAACTCCTACAATGAGCAGTTCTTC.